This entry is about one TCR beta chain. The data originate from a study of blood T cell repertoires in COVID-19. Per the original methods: Scientists estimated how many nucleated cells there were by amplifying reference gene primers. Sequencing was performed with immunoSEQ multiplex PCR; in TCRdb, only in-frame clones are kept and a portion is missing. Clone size and V and J calls were adopted from that table, with D and trimming inferred from the DNA. The sample gives around 180,000 clones, about four fifths of which show up once; roughly 7% is in the top ten. Per germline, CDR1 SGHKS and CDR2 YYEKEE (reference sequence). The CDR3 is 17 residues long. V lost 0 bases, J lost 4 bases, and 19 bases lay in between.

Sequencing used peripheral blood. The chain combines TRBV5-5 with TRBJ1-1; D may be TRBD1 (5 bases). This TCR was recovered from a human donor in a cohort sampled during active COVID-19. The CDR3 loop is CASSLASQGIGSTEAFF. CDR3 DNA: TGTGCCAGCAGCTTGGCCTCTCAGGGTATCGGTAGCACTGAAGCTTTCTTT.